The clone carrying this TCR beta chain showed up just once. Its antigen is undetermined. The table came from immunoSEQ multiplex PCR; TCRdb's copy has only in-frame clones and leaves some out. The sample lists roughly 200,000 clones; roughly nine tenths were seen once. This entry is derived from a study of cytomegalovirus exposure and HLA in healthy donors. Study background: The same platform was used for the 120 validation repertoires and the 600 to 850 first-cohort repertoires, a later analysis reported.

CDR3 length: 15 residues. The V gene's germline CDR1 is MNHEY and CDR2 SMNVEV (reference sequence). V shed 2 bases, J shed 9 bases, and the junction held 2 bases outside the gene matches. Study observations and caveats: In vitro assays verified that three CMV-associated chains recognized CMV antigens specifically. Some public TCRs appeared in many individuals, while most sequences were rare. The study labeled 164 TCR beta chains cytomegalovirus-associated.

The receptor's source is a man younger than 45 in good health and CMV-seropositive. Sequencing was performed on PBMCs. V and J are TRBV27 and TRBJ2-1, with 15 positions matching TRBD2. The CDR3 sequence is CASSLKGLAGGEQFF. The DNA for the CDR3 is TGTGCCAGCAGTTTAAAGGGACTAGCGGGAGGTGAGCAGTTCTTC.